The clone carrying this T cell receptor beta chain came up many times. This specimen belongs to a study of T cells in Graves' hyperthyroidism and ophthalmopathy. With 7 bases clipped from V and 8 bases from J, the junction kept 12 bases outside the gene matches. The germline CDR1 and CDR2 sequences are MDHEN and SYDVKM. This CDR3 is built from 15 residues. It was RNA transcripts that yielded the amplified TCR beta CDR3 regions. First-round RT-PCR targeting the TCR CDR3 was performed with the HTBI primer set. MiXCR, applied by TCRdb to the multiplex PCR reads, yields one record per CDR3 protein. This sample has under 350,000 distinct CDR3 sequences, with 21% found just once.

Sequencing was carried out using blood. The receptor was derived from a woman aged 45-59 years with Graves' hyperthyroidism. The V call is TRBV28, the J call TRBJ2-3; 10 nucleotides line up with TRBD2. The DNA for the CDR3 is TGTGCCAGCACAAGCGGGGGGGCCTATAGCGGTACGCAGTATTTT. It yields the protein CASTSGGAYSGTQYF. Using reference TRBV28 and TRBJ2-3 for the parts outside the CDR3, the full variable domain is DVKVTQSSRYLVKRTGEKVFLECVQDMDHENMFWYRQDPGLGLRLIYFSYDVKMKEKGDIPEGYSVSREKKERFSLILESASTNQTSMYLCASTSGGAYSGTQYFGPGTRLTVL.